What follows are 3 T cell receptor beta chains derived from one specimen sequenced in a study of OX40 agonist ivuxolimab in advanced cancers. The protocol was immunoSEQ multiplex PCR, while the TCRdb copy is restricted to in-frame clones and leaves out a portion. The table has 65,000 to 70,000 clones, 85% to 90% seen once. The sequenced sample was CD4+ or CD8+ T cells sorted from blood, obtained in a trial of the OX40 agonist ivuxolimab. The receptors derive from an adult with an advanced solid tumor such as melanoma, head and neck, liver or kidney cancer.

The rearrangement uses TRBV4-1 and TRBJ1-1; D gene uncertain. The V gene lost 1 base and the J gene lost 2 bases, with 5 bases spanning the gap. CDR1 and CDR2 from the germline V gene are MGHRA and YSYEKL. The CDR3 loop spans 13 amino acids. The CDR3 is CASSQAGNTEAFF. CDR3 nucleotides: TGCGCCAGCAGCCAAGCCGGAAACACTGAAGCTTTCTTT.

The chain is built from TRBV7-2 and TRBJ2-3, with 14 positions matching TRBD2. The CDR3 sequence is 17 residues long. Germline V gives CDR1 SGHTA, CDR2 FQGNSA. Unmatched junction bases numbered 8, after V lost 5 bases and J lost 4 bases. For the CDR3, the DNA is TGTGCCAGCAGCCCGGGACTAGCGGGAGAGGGCCCAGATACGCAGTATTTT. Encoded protein: CASSPGLAGEGPDTQYF.

The chain uses TRBV7-9 and TRBJ1-2; D remains ambiguous. The V and J ends lost 10 bases and 0 bases respectively, with 18 bases between them. Germline V gives CDR1 SEHNR, CDR2 FQNEAQ (reference sequence). The length of the CDR3 is 15 residues. The CDR3 region is CATERKGAPNYGYTF. In DNA form, the CDR3 reads TGTGCCACCGAGAGAAAAGGTGCCCCTAACTATGGCTACACCTTC.